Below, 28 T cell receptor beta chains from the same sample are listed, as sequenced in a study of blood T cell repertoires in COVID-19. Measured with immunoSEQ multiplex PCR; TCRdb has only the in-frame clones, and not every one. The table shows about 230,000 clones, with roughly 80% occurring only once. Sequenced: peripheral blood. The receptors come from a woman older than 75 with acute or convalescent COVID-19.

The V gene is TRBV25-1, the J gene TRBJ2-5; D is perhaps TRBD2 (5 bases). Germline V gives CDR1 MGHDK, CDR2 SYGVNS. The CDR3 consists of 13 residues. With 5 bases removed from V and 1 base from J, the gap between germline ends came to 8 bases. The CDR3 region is CASSTSAQETQYF. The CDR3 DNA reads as TGTGCCAGCAGTACTAGTGCCCAAGAGACCCAGTACTTC. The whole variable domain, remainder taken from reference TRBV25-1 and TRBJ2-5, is EADIYQTPRYLVIGTGKKITLECSQTMGHDKMYWYQQDPGMELHLIHYSYGVNSTEKGDLSSESTVSRIRTEHFPLTLESARPSHTSQYLCASSTSAQETQYFGPGTRLLVL.

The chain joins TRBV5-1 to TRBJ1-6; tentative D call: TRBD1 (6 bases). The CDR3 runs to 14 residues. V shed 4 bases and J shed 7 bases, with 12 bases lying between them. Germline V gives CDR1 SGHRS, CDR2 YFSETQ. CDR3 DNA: TGCGCCAGCAGCCCGGACAGTTTCAATTCACCCCTCCACTTT. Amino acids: CASSPDSFNSPLHF.

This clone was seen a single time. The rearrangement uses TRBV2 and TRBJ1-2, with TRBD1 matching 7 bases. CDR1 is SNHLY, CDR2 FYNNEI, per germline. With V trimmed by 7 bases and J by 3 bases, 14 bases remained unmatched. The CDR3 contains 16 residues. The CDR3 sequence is CASNGERPQGDYGYTF. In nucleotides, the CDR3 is TGTGCCAGCAACGGGGAGCGACCCCAGGGGGACTATGGCTACACCTTC.

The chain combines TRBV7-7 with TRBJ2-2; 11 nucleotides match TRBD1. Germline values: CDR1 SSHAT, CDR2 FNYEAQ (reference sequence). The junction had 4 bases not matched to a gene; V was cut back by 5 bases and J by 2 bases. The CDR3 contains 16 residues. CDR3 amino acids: CASSPRTGGNTGELFF. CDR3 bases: TGTGCCAGCAGCCCCCGGACAGGGGGCAACACCGGGGAGCTGTTTTTT.

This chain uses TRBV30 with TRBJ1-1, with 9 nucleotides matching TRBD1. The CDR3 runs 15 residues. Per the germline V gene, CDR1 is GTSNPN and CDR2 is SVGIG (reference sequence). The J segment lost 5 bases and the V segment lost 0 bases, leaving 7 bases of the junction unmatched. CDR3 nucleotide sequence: TGTGCCTGGAGTGTTTTTGGGACAGGGCCAACTGAAGCTTTCTTT. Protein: CAWSVFGTGPTEAFF.

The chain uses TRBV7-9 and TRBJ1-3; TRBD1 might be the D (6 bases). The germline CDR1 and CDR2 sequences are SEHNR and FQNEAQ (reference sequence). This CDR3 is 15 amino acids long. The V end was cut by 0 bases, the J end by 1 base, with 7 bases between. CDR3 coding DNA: TGTGCCAGCAGCTTAGCGGGGACATCTGGAAACACCATATATTTT. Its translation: CASSLAGTSGNTIYF.

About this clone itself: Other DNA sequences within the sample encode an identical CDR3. The CDR3 DNA reads TGTGCCAGCAGCTTGGCGGGGGGGGACGGCTACACCTTC. It translates to CASSLAGGDGYTF. V gene TRBV5-4 combines with J gene TRBJ1-2; D is perhaps TRBD1 (5 bases). V was trimmed by 0 bases and J by 8 bases, leaving 11 bases between them. CDR1 SGHNT and CDR2 YYREEE come from the germline V gene (reference sequence). This CDR3 is built from 13 residues.

The CDR3 protein is CATSRDRMASGNTDTQYF. CDR3 nucleotide sequence: TGTGCCACCAGCAGAGATAGGATGGCTAGCGGAAACACAGATACGCAGTATTTT. This sequence joins TRBV15 and TRBJ2-3; TRBD2 agrees at 7 bases. CDR1 and CDR2 from the germline V gene are LNHNV and YYDKDF (reference sequence). The V segment lost 0 bases and the J segment 2 bases; nucleotides outside the gene matches: 11. The CDR3 covers 18 residues. Together with reference TRBV15 and TRBJ2-3, the CDR3 gives the full variable domain: DAMVIQNPRYQVTQFGKPVTLSCSQTLNHNVMYWYQQKSSQAPKLLFHYYDKDFNNEADTPDNFQSRRPNTSFCFLDIRSPGLGDTAMYLCATSRDRMASGNTDTQYFGPGTRLTVL.

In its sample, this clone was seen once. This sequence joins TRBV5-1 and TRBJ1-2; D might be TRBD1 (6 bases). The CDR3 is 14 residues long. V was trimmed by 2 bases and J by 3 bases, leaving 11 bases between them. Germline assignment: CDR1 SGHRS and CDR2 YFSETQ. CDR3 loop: CASSFSDSYYGYTF. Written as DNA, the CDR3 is TGCGCCAGCAGCTTCTCGGACAGCTACTATGGCTACACCTTC.

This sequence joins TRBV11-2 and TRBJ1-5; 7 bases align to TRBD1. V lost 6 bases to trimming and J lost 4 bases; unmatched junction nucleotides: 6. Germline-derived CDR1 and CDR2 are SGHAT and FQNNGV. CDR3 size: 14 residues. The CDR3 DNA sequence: TGTGCCAGCAGTACAGGGGTTTCGAATCAGCCCCAGCATTTT. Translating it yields CASSTGVSNQPQHF.

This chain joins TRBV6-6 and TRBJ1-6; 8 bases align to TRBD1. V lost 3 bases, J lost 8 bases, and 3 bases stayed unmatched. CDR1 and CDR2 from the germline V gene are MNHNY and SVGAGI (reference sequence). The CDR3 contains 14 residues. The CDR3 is CASSYSGGYSPLHF. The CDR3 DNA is TGTGCCAGCAGTTATTCAGGGGGCTATTCACCCCTCCACTTT.

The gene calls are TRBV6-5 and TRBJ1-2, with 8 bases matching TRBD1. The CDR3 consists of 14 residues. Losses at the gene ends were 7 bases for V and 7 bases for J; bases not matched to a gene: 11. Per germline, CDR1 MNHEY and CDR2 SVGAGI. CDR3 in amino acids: CASIRQGIDLGYTF. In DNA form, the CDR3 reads TGTGCCAGCATACGACAGGGGATAGATCTTGGCTACACCTTC.

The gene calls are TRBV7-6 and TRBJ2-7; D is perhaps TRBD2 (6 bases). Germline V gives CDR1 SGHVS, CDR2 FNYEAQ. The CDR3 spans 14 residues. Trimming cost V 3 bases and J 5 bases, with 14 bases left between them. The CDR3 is CASSLMEGPHEQYF. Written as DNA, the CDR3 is TGTGCCAGCAGCTTGATGGAGGGGCCCCACGAGCAGTACTTC.

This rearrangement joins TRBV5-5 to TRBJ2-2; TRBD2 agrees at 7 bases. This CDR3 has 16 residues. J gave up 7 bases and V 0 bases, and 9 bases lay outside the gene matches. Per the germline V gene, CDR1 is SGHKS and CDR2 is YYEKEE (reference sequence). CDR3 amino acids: CASSLVSGEPGGELFF. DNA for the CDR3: TGTGCCAGCAGCTTGGTCAGCGGGGAGCCCGGCGGGGAGCTGTTTTTT. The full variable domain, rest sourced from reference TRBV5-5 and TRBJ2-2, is DAGVTQSPTHLIKTRGQQVTLRCSPISGHKSVSWYQQVLGQGPQFIFQYYEKEERGRGNFPDRFSARQFPNYSSELNVNALLLGDSALYLCASSLVSGEPGGELFFGEGSRLTVL.

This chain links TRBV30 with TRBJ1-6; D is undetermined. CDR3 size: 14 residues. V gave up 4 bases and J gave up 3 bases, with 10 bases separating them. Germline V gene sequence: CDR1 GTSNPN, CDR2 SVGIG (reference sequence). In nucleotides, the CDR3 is TGTGCCTGGACCGAGGGAGGCTATAATTCACCCCTCCACTTT. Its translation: CAWTEGGYNSPLHF.

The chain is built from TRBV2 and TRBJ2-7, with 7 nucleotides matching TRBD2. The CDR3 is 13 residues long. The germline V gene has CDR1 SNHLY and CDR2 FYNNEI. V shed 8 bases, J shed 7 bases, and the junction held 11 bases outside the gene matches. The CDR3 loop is CASLLGGRGEQYF. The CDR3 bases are TGTGCCAGCCTTCTTGGTGGGAGGGGAGAGCAGTACTTC.

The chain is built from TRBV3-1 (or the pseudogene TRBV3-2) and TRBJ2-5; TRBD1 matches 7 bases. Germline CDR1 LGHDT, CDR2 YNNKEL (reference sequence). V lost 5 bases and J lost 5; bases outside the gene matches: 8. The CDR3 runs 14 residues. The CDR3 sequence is CASSTVPRGETQYF. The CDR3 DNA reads TGTGCCAGCAGCACCGTCCCCAGGGGGGAGACCCAGTACTTC.

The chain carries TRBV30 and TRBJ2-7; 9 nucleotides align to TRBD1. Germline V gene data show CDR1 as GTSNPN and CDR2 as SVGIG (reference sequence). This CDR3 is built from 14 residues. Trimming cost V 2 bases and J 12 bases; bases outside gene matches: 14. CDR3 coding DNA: TGTGCCTGGAGTCCCTCCCCGACAGGGGGTCTTCGGTACTTC. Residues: CAWSPSPTGGLRYF.

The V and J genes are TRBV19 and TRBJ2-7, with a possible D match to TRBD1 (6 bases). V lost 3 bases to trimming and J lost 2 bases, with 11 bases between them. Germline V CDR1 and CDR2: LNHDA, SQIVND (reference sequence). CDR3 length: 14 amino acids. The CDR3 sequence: CASSIRGRTYEQYF. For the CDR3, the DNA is TGTGCCAGTAGTATCAGGGGACGAACCTACGAGCAGTACTTC.

The CDR3 protein is CASSGHGSGSYEQYF. The CDR3 nucleotides are TGTGCCAGCAGTGGCCATGGGAGCGGGAGTTACGAGCAGTACTTC. The chain has TRBV28 and TRBJ2-7, with 8 bases lining up with TRBD2. The CDR3 contains 15 residues. The germline gives CDR1 MDHEN, CDR2 SYDVKM. Unmatched junction bases numbered 10, after V lost 5 bases and J lost 4 bases.

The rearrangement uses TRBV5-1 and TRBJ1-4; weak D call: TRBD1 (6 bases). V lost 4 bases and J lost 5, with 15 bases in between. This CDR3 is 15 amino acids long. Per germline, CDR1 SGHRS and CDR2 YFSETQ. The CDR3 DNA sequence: TGCGCCAGCAGCATTGGAGGGGGGGAGAATGAAAAACTGTTTTTT. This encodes CASSIGGGENEKLFF.

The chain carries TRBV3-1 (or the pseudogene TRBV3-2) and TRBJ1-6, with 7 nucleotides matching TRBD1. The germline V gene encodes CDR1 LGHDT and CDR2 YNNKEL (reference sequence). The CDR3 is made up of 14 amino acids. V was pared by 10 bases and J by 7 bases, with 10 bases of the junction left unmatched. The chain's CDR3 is CATRLGTDNSPLHF. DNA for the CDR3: TGTGCCACCAGACTCGGGACAGACAATTCACCCCTCCACTTT.

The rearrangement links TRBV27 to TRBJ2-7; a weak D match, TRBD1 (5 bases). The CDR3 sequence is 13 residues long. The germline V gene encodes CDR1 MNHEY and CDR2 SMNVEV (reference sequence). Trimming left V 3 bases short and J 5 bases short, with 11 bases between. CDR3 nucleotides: TGTGCCAGCAGTTTTACAGGCCGGGACGAGCAGTACTTC. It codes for CASSFTGRDEQYF.

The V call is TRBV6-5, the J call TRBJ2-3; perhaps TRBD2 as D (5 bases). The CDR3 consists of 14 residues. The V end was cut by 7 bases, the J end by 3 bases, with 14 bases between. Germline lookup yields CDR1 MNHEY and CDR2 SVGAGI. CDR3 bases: TGTGCCAGCATGTCAGCGTCGGGGACAGATACGCAGTATTTT. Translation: CASMSASGTDTQYF.

Here the CDR3 reads CASSLGPGIDYGYTF. CDR3 nucleotide sequence: TGTGCCAGCAGTTTAGGTCCAGGAATTGACTATGGCTACACCTTC. The chain has TRBV27 and TRBJ1-2; no clear D. The length of the CDR3 is 15 residues. V lost 2 bases, J lost 3 bases, and 13 bases lay in between. Germline loops: CDR1 MNHEY, CDR2 SMNVEV (reference sequence).

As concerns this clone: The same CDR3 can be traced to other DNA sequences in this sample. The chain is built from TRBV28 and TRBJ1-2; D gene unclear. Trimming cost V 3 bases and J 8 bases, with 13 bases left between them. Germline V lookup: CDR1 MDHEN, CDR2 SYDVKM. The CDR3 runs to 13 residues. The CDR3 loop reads CASSLGGYYGYTF. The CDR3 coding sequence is TGTGCCAGCAGTTTGGGCGGGTATTACGGCTACACCTTC.

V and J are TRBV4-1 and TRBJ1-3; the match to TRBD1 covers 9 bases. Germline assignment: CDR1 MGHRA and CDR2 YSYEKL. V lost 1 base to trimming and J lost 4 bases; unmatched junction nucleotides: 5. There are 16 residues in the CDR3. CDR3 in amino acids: CASSQGTGELGNTIYF. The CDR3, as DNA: TGCGCCAGCAGCCAAGGGACAGGGGAGTTAGGAAACACCATATATTTT.

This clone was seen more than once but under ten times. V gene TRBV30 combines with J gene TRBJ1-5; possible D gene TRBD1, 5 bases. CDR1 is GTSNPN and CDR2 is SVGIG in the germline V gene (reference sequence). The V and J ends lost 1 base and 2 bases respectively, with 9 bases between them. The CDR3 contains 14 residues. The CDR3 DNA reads TGTGCCTGGAGTGAGGACAACGGCAATCAGCCCCAGCATTTT. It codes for CAWSEDNGNQPQHF. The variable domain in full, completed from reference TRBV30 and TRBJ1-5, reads SQTIHQWPATLVQPVGSPLSLECTVEGTSNPNLYWYRQAAGRGLQLLFYSVGIGQISSEVPQNLSASRPQDRQFILSSKKLLLSDSGFYLCAWSEDNGNQPQHFGDGTRLSIL.